This T cell receptor beta chain was identified during a study of early T cells in non-severe SARS-CoV-2 infection. Study-level information: Sequenced material consisted of bulk RNA (from unsorted whole blood), and chains were unpaired.

There are 18 residues in the CDR3. The germline gives CDR1 SGHVS, CDR2 FQNEAQ. The J segment lost 2 bases and the V segment lost 0 bases, leaving 7 bases of the junction unmatched. Points from the study as a whole: Clonotype matching in VDJdb favored anti-spike CD8 responses and did not capture private and CD4 specificities.

Many counts were recorded for this clonotype. Its target is unknown. Individual cDNA molecules carried attached unique molecular identifiers. Using its own MiXCR run on the 5' RACE reads, TCRdb lists one record per CDR3 protein. The repertoire holds over 30,000 distinct CDR3 sequences, with more than 5% as singletons. This TCR was recovered from an adult who was a healthcare worker with PCR-confirmed SARS-CoV-2 infection or an uninfected control (not recorded which). The sequencing input was whole blood. V usage is TRBV7-8 and J usage is TRBJ2-6; TRBD1 aligns across 7 bases. As DNA, the CDR3 is TGTGCCAGCAGCTTAGCGAGACAGGGAAGCACTGGGGCCAACGTCCTGACTTTC. Amino acid sequence: CASSLARQGSTGANVLTF.